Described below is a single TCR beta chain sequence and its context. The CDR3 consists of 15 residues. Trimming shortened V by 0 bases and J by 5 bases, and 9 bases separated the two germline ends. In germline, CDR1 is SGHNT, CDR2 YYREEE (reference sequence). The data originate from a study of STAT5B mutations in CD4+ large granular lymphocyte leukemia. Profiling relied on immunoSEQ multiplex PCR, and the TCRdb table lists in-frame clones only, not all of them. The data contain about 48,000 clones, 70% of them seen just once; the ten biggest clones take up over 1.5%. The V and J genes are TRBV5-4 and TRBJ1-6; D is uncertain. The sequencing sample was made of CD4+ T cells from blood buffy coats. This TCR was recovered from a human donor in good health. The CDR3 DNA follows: TGTGCCAGCAGCTTGGGGGGTCTACATAATTCACCCCTCCACTTT. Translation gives CASSLGGLHNSPLHF.